These 7 T cell receptor beta chains were all obtained from the same sample, sequenced in a study of blood T cell repertoires in COVID-19. TCRdb's copy holds only in-frame clones and misses some; the assay was immunoSEQ multiplex PCR. In the table there are roughly 320,000 clones, 70% to 90% of which are singletons. Material for sequencing was peripheral blood. Every receptor here comes from a human donor in a cohort sampled during active COVID-19.

The genes are TRBV3-1 (or the pseudogene TRBV3-2) and TRBJ2-7; 8 positions agree with TRBD1. The germline CDR1 and CDR2 sequences are LGHDT and YNNKEL (reference sequence). V shed 3 bases and J 3 bases; nucleotides not matched to a gene: 4. The CDR3 has 14 residues. CDR3 nucleotides: TGTGCCAGCAGCCAGCAGGGGGCTGTCTACGAGCAGTACTTC. Residues: CASSQQGAVYEQYF.

The chain joins TRBV2 to TRBJ2-2, with 7 bases identical to TRBD1. V was pared by 8 bases and J by 4 bases, with 7 bases of the junction left unmatched. Germline CDR1 reads SNHLY; CDR2 reads FYNNEI. The CDR3 extends over 14 amino acids. The CDR3 bases are TGTGCCAGCTCGCCGGACAGGATCACCGGGGAGCTGTTTTTT. Amino acid sequence: CASSPDRITGELFF.

This clone is a singleton in its sample. The chain recombines TRBV24-1 with TRBJ2-1; TRBD1 matches 10 bases. V lost 3 bases, J lost 8 bases, and 9 bases stayed unmatched. Germline CDR1 KGHDR, CDR2 SFDVKD. CDR3 length: 16 amino acids. CDR3 DNA sequence: TGTGCCACCAGTGATCCTAAGGGACAGGGGAACGATGAGCAGTTCTTC. This translates into CATSDPKGQGNDEQFF.

The gene calls are TRBV14 and TRBJ1-1; 9 bases map to TRBD1. The CDR3 has 15 residues. After removal of 6 bases from V and 4 bases from J, the junction contained 9 bases not matched to a gene. CDR1 and CDR2 from the germline V gene are SGHDN and FVKESK. CDR3 DNA: TGTGCCAGCAGTTTACAGGGGGCGCGGGGCACTGAAGCTTTCTTT. It translates to CASSLQGARGTEAFF.

The CDR3 nucleotides are TGCGCCAGCAGCTCCCTAGCGGGGGTAAGGGAGCAGTACTTC. Its translation is CASSSLAGVREQYF. The rearrangement uses TRBV5-1 and TRBJ2-7; 10 nucleotides line up with TRBD2. Germline V gene sequence: CDR1 SGHRS, CDR2 YFSETQ. This CDR3 region has 14 residues. V lost 3 bases, J lost 7 bases, and 7 bases stayed unmatched.

The chain recombines TRBV15 with TRBJ1-4; D gene uncertain. CDR1 LNHNV and CDR2 YYDKDF come from the germline V gene (reference sequence). The V and J ends lost 0 bases and 5 bases respectively, with 10 bases between them. This CDR3 spans 15 amino acids. This CDR3 reads CATSRDEVPNEKLFF. CDR3 in DNA: TGTGCCACCAGCAGAGATGAGGTTCCGAATGAAAAACTGTTTTTT. The full variable domain, rest sourced from reference TRBV15 and TRBJ1-4, is DAMVIQNPRYQVTQFGKPVTLSCSQTLNHNVMYWYQQKSSQAPKLLFHYYDKDFNNEADTPDNFQSRRPNTSFCFLDIRSPGLGDTAMYLCATSRDEVPNEKLFFGSGTQLSVL.

The chain recombines TRBV27 with TRBJ1-5, with D perhaps TRBD1 (5 bases). V lost 8 bases, J lost 3 bases, and 14 bases lay in between. This CDR3 is 14 amino acids long. Germline lookup yields CDR1 MNHEY and CDR2 SMNVEV (reference sequence). This CDR3 reads CASGHGLPNQPQHF. CDR3 sequence (DNA): TGTGCCAGCGGACATGGCCTCCCCAATCAGCCCCAGCATTTT.